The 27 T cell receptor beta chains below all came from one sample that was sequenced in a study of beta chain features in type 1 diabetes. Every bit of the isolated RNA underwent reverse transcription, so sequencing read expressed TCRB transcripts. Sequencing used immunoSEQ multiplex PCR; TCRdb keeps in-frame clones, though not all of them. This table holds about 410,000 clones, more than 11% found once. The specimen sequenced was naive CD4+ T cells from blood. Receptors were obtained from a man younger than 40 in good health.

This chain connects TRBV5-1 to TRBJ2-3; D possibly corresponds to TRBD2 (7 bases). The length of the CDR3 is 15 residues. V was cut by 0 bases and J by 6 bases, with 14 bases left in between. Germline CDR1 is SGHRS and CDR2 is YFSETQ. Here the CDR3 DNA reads TGCGCCAGCAGCTTGGCCGGGGGGCCAGAGGATACGCAGTATTTT. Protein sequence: CASSLAGGPEDTQYF.

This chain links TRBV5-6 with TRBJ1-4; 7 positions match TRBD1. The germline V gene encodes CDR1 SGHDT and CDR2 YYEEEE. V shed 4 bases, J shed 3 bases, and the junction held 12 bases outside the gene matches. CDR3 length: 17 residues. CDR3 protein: CASSALTRGQPNEKLFF. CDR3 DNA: TGTGCCAGCAGCGCCCTAACGAGGGGACAGCCTAATGAAAAACTGTTTTTT.

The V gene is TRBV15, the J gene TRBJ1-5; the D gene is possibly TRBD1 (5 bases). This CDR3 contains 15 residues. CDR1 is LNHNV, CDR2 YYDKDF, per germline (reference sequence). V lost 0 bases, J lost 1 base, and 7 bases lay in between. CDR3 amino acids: CATSRDRESNQPQHF. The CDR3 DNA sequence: TGTGCCACCAGCAGAGACAGGGAGAGCAATCAGCCCCAGCATTTT.

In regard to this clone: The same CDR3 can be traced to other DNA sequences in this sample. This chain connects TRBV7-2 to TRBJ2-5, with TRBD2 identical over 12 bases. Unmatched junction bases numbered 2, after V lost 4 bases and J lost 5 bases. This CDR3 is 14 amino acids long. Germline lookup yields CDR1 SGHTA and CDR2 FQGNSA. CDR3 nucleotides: TGTGCCAGCAGCTCCGGACTAGCGGGGGAGACCCAGTACTTC. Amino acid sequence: CASSSGLAGETQYF.

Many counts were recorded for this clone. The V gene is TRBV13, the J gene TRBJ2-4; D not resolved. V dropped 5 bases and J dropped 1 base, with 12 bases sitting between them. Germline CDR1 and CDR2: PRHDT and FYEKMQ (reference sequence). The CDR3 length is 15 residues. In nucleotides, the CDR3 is TGTGCCAGCAGCAGCAGTTGGGCTGCCAAAAACATTCAGTACTTC. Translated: CASSSSWAAKNIQYF. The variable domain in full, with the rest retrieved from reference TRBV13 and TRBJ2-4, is AAGVIQSPRHLIKEKRETATLKCYPIPRHDTVYWYQQGPGQDPQFLISFYEKMQSDKGSIPDRFSAQQFSDYHSELNMSSLELGDSALYFCASSSSWAAKNIQYFGAGTRLSVL.

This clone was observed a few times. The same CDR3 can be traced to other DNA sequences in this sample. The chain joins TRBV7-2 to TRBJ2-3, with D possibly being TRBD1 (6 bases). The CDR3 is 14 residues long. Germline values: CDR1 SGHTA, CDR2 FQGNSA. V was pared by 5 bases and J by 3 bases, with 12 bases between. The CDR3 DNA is TGTGCCAGCAGCCTAGGGGGTAGGACAGATACGCAGTATTTT. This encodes CASSLGGRTDTQYF.

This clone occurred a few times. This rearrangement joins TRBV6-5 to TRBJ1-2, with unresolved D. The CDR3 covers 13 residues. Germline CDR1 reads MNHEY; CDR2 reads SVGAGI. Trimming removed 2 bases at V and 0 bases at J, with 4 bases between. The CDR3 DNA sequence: TGTGCCAGCAGTTACGCGGCTAACTATGGCTACACCTTC. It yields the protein CASSYAANYGYTF.

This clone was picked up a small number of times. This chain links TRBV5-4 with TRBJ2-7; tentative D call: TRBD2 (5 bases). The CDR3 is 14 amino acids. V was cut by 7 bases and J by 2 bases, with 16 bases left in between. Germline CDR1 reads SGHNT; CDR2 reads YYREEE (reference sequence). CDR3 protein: CASSIGRGPYEQYF. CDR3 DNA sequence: TGTGCCAGCTCCATTGGTCGGGGTCCCTACGAGCAGTACTTC.

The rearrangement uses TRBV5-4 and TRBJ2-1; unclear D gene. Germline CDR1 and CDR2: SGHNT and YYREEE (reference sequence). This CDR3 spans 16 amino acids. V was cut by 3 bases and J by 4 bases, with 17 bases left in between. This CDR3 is CASSSGRPGEYNEQFF. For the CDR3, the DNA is TGTGCCAGCAGCTCGGGCCGTCCCGGCGAGTACAATGAGCAGTTCTTC.

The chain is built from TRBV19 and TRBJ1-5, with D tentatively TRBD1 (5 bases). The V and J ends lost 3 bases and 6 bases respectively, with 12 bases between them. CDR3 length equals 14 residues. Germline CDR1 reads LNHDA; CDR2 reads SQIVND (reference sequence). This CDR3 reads CASSIAGLGQPQHF. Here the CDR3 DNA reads TGTGCCAGTAGTATCGCAGGGCTGGGTCAGCCCCAGCATTTT.

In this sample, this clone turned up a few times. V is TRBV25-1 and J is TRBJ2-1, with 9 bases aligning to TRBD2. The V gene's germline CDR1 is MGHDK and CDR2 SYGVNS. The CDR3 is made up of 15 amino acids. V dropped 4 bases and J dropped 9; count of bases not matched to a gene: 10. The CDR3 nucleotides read TGTGCCAGCAGTGGCGTTAGCGGGAGTCCCCGTGAGCAGTTCTTC. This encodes CASSGVSGSPREQFF.

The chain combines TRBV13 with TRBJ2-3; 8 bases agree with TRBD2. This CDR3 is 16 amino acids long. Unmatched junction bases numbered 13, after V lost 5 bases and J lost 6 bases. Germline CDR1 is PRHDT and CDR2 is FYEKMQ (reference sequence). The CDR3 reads CASSPSGGLFLDTQYF. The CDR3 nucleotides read TGTGCCAGCAGCCCAAGCGGGGGCCTATTTTTGGATACGCAGTATTTT.

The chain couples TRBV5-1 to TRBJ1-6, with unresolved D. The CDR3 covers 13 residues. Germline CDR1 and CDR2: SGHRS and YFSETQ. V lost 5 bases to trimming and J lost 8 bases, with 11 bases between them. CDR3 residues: CASSVAGDSPLHF. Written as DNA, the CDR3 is TGCGCCAGCAGTGTGGCAGGAGATTCACCCCTCCACTTT.

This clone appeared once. This CDR3 is CASTWKAEAFF. As DNA, the CDR3 is TGTGCCAGCACCTGGAAGGCTGAAGCTTTCTTT. The chain combines TRBV7-2 with TRBJ1-1; no reliable D call. The CDR3 sequence is 11 residues long. Trimming pared 7 bases from V and 6 bases from J, leaving 9 bases between. Germline CDR1 and CDR2: SGHTA and FQGNSA.

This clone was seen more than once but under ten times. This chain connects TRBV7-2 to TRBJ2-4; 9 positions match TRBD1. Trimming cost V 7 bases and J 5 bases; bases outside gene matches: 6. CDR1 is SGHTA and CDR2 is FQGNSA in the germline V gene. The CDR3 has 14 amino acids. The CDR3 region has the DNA TGTGCCAGCACCCAGCGACAGGGGGAAAACATTCAGTACTTC. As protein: CASTQRQGENIQYF. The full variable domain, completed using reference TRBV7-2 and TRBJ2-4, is GAGVSQSPSNKVTEKGKDVELRCDPISGHTALYWYRQSLGQGLEFLIYFQGNSAPDKSGLPSDRFSAERTGGSVSTLTIQRTQQEDSAVYLCASTQRQGENIQYFGAGTRLSVL.

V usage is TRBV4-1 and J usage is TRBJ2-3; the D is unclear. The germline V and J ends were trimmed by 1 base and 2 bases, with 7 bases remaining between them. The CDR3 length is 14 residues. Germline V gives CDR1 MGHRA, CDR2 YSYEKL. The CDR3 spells CASSQVMTTDTQYF. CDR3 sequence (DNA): TGCGCCAGCAGCCAAGTCATGACCACAGATACGCAGTATTTT.

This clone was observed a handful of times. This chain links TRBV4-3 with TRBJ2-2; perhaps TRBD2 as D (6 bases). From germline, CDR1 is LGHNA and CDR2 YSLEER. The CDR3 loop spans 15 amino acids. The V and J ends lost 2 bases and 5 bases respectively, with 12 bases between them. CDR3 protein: CASSQTGEGTGELFF. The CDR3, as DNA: TGCGCCAGCAGCCAAACGGGAGAAGGAACCGGGGAGCTGTTTTTT.

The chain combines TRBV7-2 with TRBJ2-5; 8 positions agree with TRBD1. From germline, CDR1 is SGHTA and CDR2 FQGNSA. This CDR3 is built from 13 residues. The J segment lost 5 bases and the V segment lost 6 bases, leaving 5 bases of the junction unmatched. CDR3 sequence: CASRRTGLETQYF. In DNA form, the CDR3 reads TGTGCCAGCAGGCGGACAGGGTTGGAGACCCAGTACTTC.

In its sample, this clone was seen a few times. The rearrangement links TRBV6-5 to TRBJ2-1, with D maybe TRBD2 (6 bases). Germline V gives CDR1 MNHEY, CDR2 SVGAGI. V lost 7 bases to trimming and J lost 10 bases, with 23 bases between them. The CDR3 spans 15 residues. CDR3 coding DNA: TGTGCCAGCATGTTATCTGTTGGAGGCCGGGGGGAGCAGTTCTTC. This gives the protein CASMLSVGGRGEQFF.

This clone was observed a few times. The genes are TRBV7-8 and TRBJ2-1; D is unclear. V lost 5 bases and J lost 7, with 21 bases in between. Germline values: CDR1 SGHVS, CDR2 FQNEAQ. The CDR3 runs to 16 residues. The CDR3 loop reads CASSKIGSGIGNEQFF. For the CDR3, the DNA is TGTGCCAGCAGCAAAATAGGGTCGGGTATAGGGAATGAGCAGTTCTTC.

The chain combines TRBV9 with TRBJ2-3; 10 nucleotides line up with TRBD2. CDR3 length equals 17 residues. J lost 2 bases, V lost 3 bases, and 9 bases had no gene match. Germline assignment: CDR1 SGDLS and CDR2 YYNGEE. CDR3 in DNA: TGTGCCAGCAGCGCCCCTGAGACTAGCGGGTACACAGATACGCAGTATTTT. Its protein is CASSAPETSGYTDTQYF.

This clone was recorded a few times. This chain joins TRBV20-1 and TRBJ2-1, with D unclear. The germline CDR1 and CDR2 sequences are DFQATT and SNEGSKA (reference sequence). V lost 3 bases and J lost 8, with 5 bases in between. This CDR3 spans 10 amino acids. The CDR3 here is CSASSYEQFF. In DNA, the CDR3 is TGCAGTGCTAGTTCCTATGAGCAGTTCTTC.

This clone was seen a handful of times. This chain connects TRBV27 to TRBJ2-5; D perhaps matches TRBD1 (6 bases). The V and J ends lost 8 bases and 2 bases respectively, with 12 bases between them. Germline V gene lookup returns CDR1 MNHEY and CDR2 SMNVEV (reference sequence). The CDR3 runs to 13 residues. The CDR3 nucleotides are TGTGCCAGCCCCCCTGGACAGCAAGAGACCCAGTACTTC. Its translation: CASPPGQQETQYF.

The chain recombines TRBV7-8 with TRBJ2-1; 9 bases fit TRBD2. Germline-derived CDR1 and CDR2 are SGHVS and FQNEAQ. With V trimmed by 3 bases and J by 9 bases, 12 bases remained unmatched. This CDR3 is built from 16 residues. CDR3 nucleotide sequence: TGTGCCAGCAGCTTCCCCGGGACTAGCATTGGGGGTGAGCAGTTCTTC. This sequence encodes CASSFPGTSIGGEQFF.

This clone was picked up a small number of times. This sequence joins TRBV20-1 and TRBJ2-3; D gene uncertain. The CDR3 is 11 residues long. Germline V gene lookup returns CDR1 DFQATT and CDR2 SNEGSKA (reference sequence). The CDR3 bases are TGCAGAGCGAGTGTGGGAGATACGCAGTATTTT. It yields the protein CRASVGDTQYF.

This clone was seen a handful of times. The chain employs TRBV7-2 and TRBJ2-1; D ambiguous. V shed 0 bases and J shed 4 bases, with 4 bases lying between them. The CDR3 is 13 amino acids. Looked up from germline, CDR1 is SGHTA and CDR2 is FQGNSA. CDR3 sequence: CASSLARYNEQFF. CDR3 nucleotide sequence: TGTGCCAGCAGCTTAGCGAGGTACAATGAGCAGTTCTTC.

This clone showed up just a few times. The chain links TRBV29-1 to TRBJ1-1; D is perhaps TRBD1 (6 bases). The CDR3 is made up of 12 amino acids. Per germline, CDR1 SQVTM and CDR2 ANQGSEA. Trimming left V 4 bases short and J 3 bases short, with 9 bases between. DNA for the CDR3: TGCAGCGTTGGCAGGGGAGACACTGAAGCTTTCTTT. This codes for CSVGRGDTEAFF.